This entry features one T cell receptor beta chain sequence. Its antigen remains unknown. The data were taken from a study of shared clonotypes between healthy human individuals. Study at large: Three plates were used per donor for CD4 naive, three for CD4 memory, two for CD8 naive and one for CD8 memory. The study, taken as a whole, reports: The diversity represented, both genetic and in exposure history, was limited by few donors.

Replicate PCRs from sorted subsets contained around 200 ng DNA, which is 30,000 to 35,000 T cell genomes. Generated by immunoSEQ multiplex PCR, the TCRdb table keeps only in-frame clones and is missing some. The top ten hold more than 0.9% of the sample, which has 1.6 million or so clones, more than 95% seen once. This clonotype was obtained from a man aged 25-40 years in good health. Sequenced input: naive CD4+ T cells sorted from blood. Subset meaning: CD45RA+ positively selected.

This CDR3 is CASSYLGAGSRETQYF. The CDR3 DNA sequence: TGTGCCAGCAGTTATCTTGGGGCAGGGAGTCGAGAGACCCAGTACTTC. The J gene is TRBJ2-5, the V gene TRBV6-5; the D gene could be TRBD1 or TRBD2 (5 bases each). Trimming took 3 bases from V and 4 from J, leaving 18 bases between them. Germline loops: CDR1 MNHEY, CDR2 SVGAGI. This CDR3 has 16 amino acids.